This TCR beta chain was found in a study of blood T cell repertoires in COVID-19 (dated by TCRdb to the early 2020s). At the level of the whole study: Samples from collaborators originated in the United States, Italy and Spain and spanned both the acute and convalescent phases of COVID-19. The prospective study material was composed of cDNA or gDNA derived from T cells, B-cell-depleted T cells, or PBMCs. The dataset comprised deeply sampled blood TCRbeta repertoires from subjects exposed to, actively infected with, or recovered from COVID-19. A freely available public database, intended as a resource for researchers studying the immune response to SARS-CoV-2, is where the repertoires were released. Samples were obtained from the ongoing ImmuneRACE study (first 160 participants) and from 1,254 subjects provided by 6 global collaborators. Sample metadata almost always included a de-identified subject ID, COVID-19 status, age in years and sex. Where available, HLA class I and class II types were obtained from metadata supplied by the sample provider rather than from assay-based typing. The investigation overall reported the following: The amount of clinical and demographic metadata varied by source and participant and was provided uncurated.

The immunoSEQ Assay, a bias-controlled multiplex PCR, was used to amplify TCRbeta CDR3 regions from genomic DNA. The study's processing was this. The number of nucleated cells in each sample was estimated by amplification of reference gene primers within the assay. To quantify the absolute abundance of each unique TCRbeta CDR3 rearrangement, sequence reads were collapsed and filtered. For each sample, productive Simpson clonality was calculated as the square root of Simpson's diversity index over productive rearrangements. TCRdb obtained this table from immuneACCESS and retained in-frame rearrangements with V and J assigned. These tables miss some clones; where compared with another copy, unresolved V genes account for less than half of the shortfall, and the remainder is unexplained. V and J calls and clone size are given by that table; D and trimming were obtained from the DNA. The sample yields 65,000 to 95,000 clones; around 85% were counted once. The ten largest clones capture under 9.5% of the sample.

Of note for this clone: What this receptor recognizes is not known. No much larger clonotype is one base removed from it; base qualities were not supplied.

The germline V gene (reference sequence) specifies LNHNV as CDR1 and YYDKDF as CDR2. V gives up 4 bases and J gives up 10 bases, and the segment between their germline ends measures 11 bases. From its cysteine to its phenylalanine, the CDR3 spans 12 amino acids. The CDR3 DNA has 36 bases and is translated from base 1. The collaborating institutions used their own protocols to collect whole blood in K2EDTA tubes. For TCRbeta analysis, collaborator samples were shipped as frozen whole blood, as isolated PBMCs, or as DNA extracted from either sample type. The sequenced material came from peripheral blood. The rearrangement joined TRBV15 to TRBJ2-1; perhaps TRBD1 is the D gene, with 6 bases matching. The TCR sequence derives from a man aged 25-45 years with acute or convalescent COVID-19. This receptor has the CDR3 CATSTITGEQFF. In nucleotides, the sequence is TGTGCCACCAGCACCATAACAGGGGAGCAGTTCTTC.